The next 20 T cell receptor beta chains were all read from a single sample in a study of Graves' ophthalmopathy and Graves' hyperthyroidism (dated by TCRdb to between 2018 and 2020). The instrument was an Illumina HiSeq 2000. TCR beta CDR3 regions were amplified from RNA transcripts for repertoire sequencing. HTBI primers and the Qiagen OneStep RT-PCR kit were used in a first-round RT-PCR, which was followed by a second-round multiplex PCR, size selection and purification. TCRdb ran its own pipeline on the public reads, namely fastp trimming at Q25 and MiXCR clone calling, and kept in-frame beta chains. Entries are consolidated by CDR3 protein sequence, retaining the most common genes and DNA. The sample data list about 420,000 distinct CDR3 sequences, and under 25% of these were observed just once. The ten largest make up roughly 3.2% of the sample. What was sequenced was peripheral blood. All receptors derive from a woman between 18 and 29 years old with stable Graves' hyperthyroidism. Donor details come from another sample of the same person, matched by shared clones.

Ten or more counts support this clonotype. This chain connects TRBV7-8 to TRBJ1-1, with TRBD1 identical over 7 bases. Looked up from germline, CDR1 is SGHVS and CDR2 is FQNEAQ. V shed 3 bases and J 3 bases; nucleotides not matched to a gene: 4. The CDR3 spans 14 residues. Here the CDR3 DNA reads TGTGCCAGCAGCTTTCGACAGGGACACACTGAAGCTTTCTTT. Protein sequence: CASSFRQGHTEAFF.

This sequence joins TRBV6-1 and TRBJ2-5; TRBD2 agrees at 10 bases. The germline V gene encodes CDR1 MNHNS and CDR2 SASEGT. The CDR3 covers 15 residues. The trim removed 4 bases at V and 4 bases at J, leaving 6 bases unmatched. The CDR3 DNA follows: TGTGCCAGCAGTGCGGCTAGCGGGAGTTCAGAGACCCAGTACTTC. It is translated as CASSAASGSSETQYF.

The sample holds many counts of this clonotype. V is TRBV11-1 and J is TRBJ2-2, with 9 bases lining up with TRBD2. In germline, CDR1 is SGHAT, CDR2 FQDESV (reference sequence). This CDR3 has 16 amino acids. J was trimmed by 5 bases and V by 3 bases; bases with no gene match: 7. CDR3 loop: CASSLSGRRITGELFF. CDR3 DNA: TGTGCCAGCAGCTTGAGCGGGAGGAGGATTACCGGGGAGCTGTTTTTT.

This clonotype was seen repeatedly, ten times or more. CDR3 protein: CASSGRDRGPLRTEAFF. CDR3 nucleotide sequence: TGCGCCAGCAGCGGCCGGGACAGGGGGCCACTTCGAACTGAAGCTTTCTTT. This rearrangement joins TRBV5-1 to TRBJ1-1, with 12 bases lining up with TRBD1. J gave up 5 bases and V 4 bases, and 12 bases lay outside the gene matches. CDR3 size: 17 residues. Germline V CDR1 and CDR2: SGHRS, YFSETQ.

This clonotype was recorded many times. CDR3 region: CASSLGLGGQDSPLHF. The CDR3 bases are TGTGCCAGCAGTCTCGGGTTGGGGGGCCAGGATTCACCCCTCCACTTT. The V call is TRBV12-3 or TRBV12-4, the J call TRBJ1-6, with a possible D match to TRBD1 (6 bases). V gave up 5 bases and J gave up 8 bases, with 19 bases separating them. CDR3 length: 16 residues.

This clonotype was seen many times. This rearrangement joins TRBV12-3 or TRBV12-4 to TRBJ2-2, with D possibly being TRBD1 (6 bases). Trimming left V 1 base short and J 3 bases short, with 12 bases between. This CDR3 spans 16 amino acids. The CDR3 reads CASSLGSGADTGELFF. The CDR3, as DNA: TGTGCCAGCAGTTTAGGATCAGGGGCTGACACCGGGGAGCTGTTTTTT.

A remark on this clonotype: At one boundary the junction diverges from the germline segment, which might be a read error. The rearrangement links TRBV18 to TRBJ2-2, with D hard to call. Per the germline V gene, CDR1 is KGHSH and CDR2 is LQKENI. The CDR3 has 14 amino acids. CDR3 region: CASPPRTDTGELFF. DNA for the CDR3: TGTGCCAGCCCACCACGGACCGACACCGGGGAGCTGTTTTTT.

This clonotype occurred many times. This rearrangement joins TRBV14 to TRBJ1-5, with D tentatively TRBD1 (6 bases). Trimming removed 4 bases at V and 6 bases at J, with 10 bases between. Germline V lookup: CDR1 SGHDN, CDR2 FVKESK. CDR3 size: 13 residues. The CDR3 region is CASSRQVGQPQHF. The DNA of the CDR3 is TGTGCCAGCAGCCGACAGGTCGGTCAGCCCCAGCATTTT. The full variable domain, with the rest looked up from reference TRBV14 and TRBJ1-5, is EAGVTQFPSHSVIEKGQTVTLRCDPISGHDNLYWYRRVMGKEIKFLLHFVKESKQDESGMPNNRFLAERTGGTYSTLKVQPAELEDSGVYFCASSRQVGQPQHFGDGTRLSIL.

As concerns this clonotype: One end of the junction is discordant with germline, which a read error may explain. The chain carries TRBV2 and TRBJ2-5; maybe TRBD1 (5 bases). This CDR3 is built from 15 residues. Germline CDR1 reads SNHLY; CDR2 reads FYNNEI. The CDR3 protein is CATSDLLGRQETQYF. The CDR3, as DNA: TGTGCCACCAGTGATTTATTGGGGCGGCAAGAGACCCAGTACTTC.

The chain couples TRBV6-5 to TRBJ1-2; 9 nucleotides align to TRBD1. CDR3 length: 15 amino acids. Germline assignment: CDR1 MNHEY and CDR2 SVGAGI. The V gene end was trimmed by 4 bases and the J gene end by 2 bases; junction bases not matched to a gene: 5. CDR3 DNA: TGTGCCAGCAGTTCCCGGGACAGGGCCAACTATGGCTACACCTTC. Translated, it gives CASSSRDRANYGYTF.

The J gene is TRBJ1-2, the V gene TRBV3-1; possibly TRBD1 for D (6 bases). Looked up from germline, CDR1 is LGHDT and CDR2 is YNNKEL (reference sequence). The CDR3 contains 15 residues. Trimming took off 3 bases at V and 1 base at J, with 12 bases between the two ends. CDR3 coding DNA: TGTGCCAGCAGCCACACAGGAGGGGGTAACTATGGCTACACCTTC. It encodes CASSHTGGGNYGYTF.

This clonotype showed up many times. The chain has TRBV2 and TRBJ2-5; the D gene is possibly TRBD2 (6 bases). Germline assignment: CDR1 SNHLY and CDR2 FYNNEI. This CDR3 is built from 15 residues. Deletions cut 4 bases from V and 1 base from J, with 13 bases between. The CDR3 loop is CASSVRGGVQETQYF. For the CDR3, the DNA is TGTGCCAGCAGTGTGCGGGGTGGTGTCCAAGAGACCCAGTACTTC.

A word on this clonotype: A much larger clone lies one base from this, so it may be a read error. The genes are TRBV20-1 and TRBJ2-2, with D perhaps matching TRBD1 or TRBD2 (5 bases each). Germline CDR1 is DFQATT and CDR2 is SNEGSKA (reference sequence). CDR3 length: 14 amino acids. The CDR3 region has the DNA TGCAGTGCTAGGTCCGGGGCGTACACCGGGGAGCTGTGTTTT. Amino acids: CSARSGAYTGELCF.

This clonotype came up many times. This chain links TRBV6-2 or TRBV6-3 with TRBJ1-2, with 9 bases matching TRBD1. Losses at the gene ends were 3 bases for V and 4 bases for J; bases not matched to a gene: 18. The CDR3 consists of 19 residues. Germline loops: CDR1 MNHEY, CDR2 SVGEGT. The CDR3 nucleotides are TGTGCCAGCAGTTATCAACCGGGACAGGGAGAGAAATCTAGCTATGGCTACACCTTC. This translates into CASSYQPGQGEKSSYGYTF.

This clonotype was observed many times. The chain has TRBV7-2 and TRBJ2-5, with 9 positions matching TRBD2. Trimming cost V 5 bases and J 4 bases; bases outside gene matches: 2. The germline CDR1 and CDR2 sequences are SGHTA and FQGNSA. CDR3 length: 13 residues. CDR3 sequence: CASSQLAGETQYF. The CDR3 coding sequence is TGTGCCAGCAGCCAACTAGCGGGAGAGACCCAGTACTTC. Full variable domain (outside the CDR3, taken from reference TRBV7-2 and TRBJ2-5): GAGVSQSPSNKVTEKGKDVELRCDPISGHTALYWYRQSLGQGLEFLIYFQGNSAPDKSGLPSDRFSAERTGGSVSTLTIQRTQQEDSAVYLCASSQLAGETQYFGPGTRLLVL.

This clonotype was counted at least ten times. The chain joins TRBV28 to TRBJ2-7, with D possibly being TRBD1 (6 bases). The CDR3 extends over 12 amino acids. V was clipped by 6 bases and J by 4 bases, with 10 bases between them. CDR1 and CDR2 from the germline V gene are MDHEN and SYDVKM. CDR3 in amino acids: CASRKTGYEQYF. Here the CDR3 DNA reads TGTGCCAGCAGAAAGACAGGTTACGAGCAGTACTTC.

This clonotype was picked up many times. The V gene is TRBV5-1, the J gene TRBJ2-2, with 7 bases matching TRBD1. Germline V gene lookup returns CDR1 SGHRS and CDR2 YFSETQ. The CDR3 spans 15 residues. V gave up 2 bases and J gave up 4 bases; unmatched junction bases: 5. The CDR3 reads CASSFTGDPTGELFF. The CDR3 coding sequence is TGCGCCAGCAGCTTCACAGGGGACCCCACCGGGGAGCTGTTTTTT.

This clonotype was observed many times. This chain links TRBV9 with TRBJ1-5, with D possibly TRBD1 on 6 matching bases. The germline V gene encodes CDR1 SGDLS and CDR2 YYNGEE. The CDR3 loop spans 15 amino acids. V was pared by 3 bases and J by 2 bases, with 12 bases between. The CDR3 reads CASSEGGGRNQPQHF. In nucleotides, the CDR3 is TGTGCCAGCAGCGAGGGGGGGGGCCGCAATCAGCCCCAGCATTTT.

This clonotype was picked up many times. Germline and junction disagree at one end, which may indicate a read error. The chain carries TRBV6-5 and TRBJ2-4; TRBD1 agrees at 9 bases. The CDR3 runs 14 residues. CDR1 and CDR2 from the germline V gene are MNHEY and SVGAGI. The CDR3 DNA reads as TGTGCCAGCACTTTGGGACAGGGTGAGGACATTAAGTACTTC. It is translated as CASTLGQGEDIKYF.

The genes are TRBV5-1 and TRBJ2-5; TRBD2 matches at 7 bases. The CDR3 has 15 amino acids. Unmatched junction bases numbered 3, after V lost 0 bases and J lost 1 base. Germline V gene data show CDR1 as SGHRS and CDR2 as YFSETQ. In nucleotides, the CDR3 is TGCGCCAGCAGCTTGGCTGCTAGCGGCCAAGAGACCCAGTACTTC. Amino acid sequence: CASSLAASGQETQYF.